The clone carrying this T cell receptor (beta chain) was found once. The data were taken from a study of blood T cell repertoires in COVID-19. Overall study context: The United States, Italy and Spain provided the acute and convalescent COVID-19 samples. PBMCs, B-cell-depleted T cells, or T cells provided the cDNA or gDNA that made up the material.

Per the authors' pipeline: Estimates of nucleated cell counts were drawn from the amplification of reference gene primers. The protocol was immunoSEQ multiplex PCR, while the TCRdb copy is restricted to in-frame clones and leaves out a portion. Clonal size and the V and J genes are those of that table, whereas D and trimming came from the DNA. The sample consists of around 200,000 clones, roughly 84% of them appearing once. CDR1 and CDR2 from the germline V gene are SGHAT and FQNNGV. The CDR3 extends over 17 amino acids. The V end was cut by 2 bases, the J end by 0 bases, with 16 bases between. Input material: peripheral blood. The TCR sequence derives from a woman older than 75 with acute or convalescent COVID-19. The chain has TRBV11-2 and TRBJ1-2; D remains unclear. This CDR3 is CASSLMASSTANYGYTF. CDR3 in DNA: TGTGCCAGCAGCTTAATGGCCTCAAGTACAGCTAACTATGGCTACACCTTC.